Below, 19 T cell receptor beta chains from the same sample are listed, as sequenced in a study of Graves' ophthalmopathy and Graves' hyperthyroidism listed by TCRdb under 2018. Sequencing used an Illumina HiSeq 2000. For repertoire sequencing, the TCR beta CDR3 regions were amplified from RNA transcripts. The first round of RT-PCR was done with HTBI primers and the Qiagen OneStep RT-PCR kit, and was followed by a second round of multiplex PCR, then size selection and purification. The public reads were reanalyzed by TCRdb: fastp trimming at Q25, MiXCR alignment, in-frame beta chains only. Each CDR3 protein appears once, grouped with its most common genes and DNA. Present in this sample are roughly 1.1 million distinct CDR3 sequences, about two fifths of which were seen just once. Jointly, the top ten make up over 8.5% of the sample. Sequencing input: peripheral blood or thyroid tissue (not recorded which). The source of these receptors is an adult man with Graves' hyperthyroidism.

The rearrangement joins TRBV7-2 to TRBJ2-7, with D maybe TRBD2 (6 bases). The CDR3 has 17 residues. Germline loops: CDR1 SGHTA, CDR2 FQGNSA. The V and J ends lost 3 bases and 2 bases respectively, with 20 bases between them. The CDR3 protein is CASSLRLVHTRAYEQYF. The CDR3 DNA reads as TGTGCCAGCAGCTTGAGACTAGTCCATACCCGAGCCTACGAGCAGTACTTC.

Details on this clonotype: One base away lies a much larger clone, so this may be a sequencing read error. V and J are TRBV20-1 and TRBJ1-1; D is ambiguous. Per the germline V gene, CDR1 is DFQATT and CDR2 is SNEGSKA (reference sequence). Trimming shortened V by 0 bases and J by 1 base, and 12 bases separated the two germline ends. The CDR3 runs to 15 residues. CDR3 sequence (DNA): TGCAGTGCTAGAGATTACGCCTGGGCGAACACTGAAGCTTTCTTT. Translation gives CSARDYAWANTEAFF.

The chain is built from TRBV5-1 and TRBJ2-5; 8 bases align to TRBD2. CDR3 length equals 15 residues. With 3 bases clipped from V and 7 bases from J, the junction kept 11 bases outside the gene matches. Looked up from germline, CDR1 is SGHRS and CDR2 is YFSETQ. CDR3 in amino acids: CASSSAGGELGTQYF. The DNA for the CDR3 is TGCGCCAGCAGCTCAGCCGGGGGGGAGCTCGGGACCCAGTACTTC.

V usage is TRBV11-3 and J usage is TRBJ2-2; 8 nucleotides match TRBD2. CDR1 is SGHNT and CDR2 is YENEEA in the germline V gene. The CDR3 spans 16 residues. V lost 7 bases and J lost 0; bases outside the gene matches: 7. CDR3 coding DNA: TGTGCCAGCACCCATAGCGGGACCCCGAACACCGGGGAGCTGTTTTTT. This sequence encodes CASTHSGTPNTGELFF.

The table lists this clonotype with a few counts. J is TRBJ2-5 and V is TRBV27; TRBD1 is a possible D gene (5 bases). Germline lookup yields CDR1 MNHEY and CDR2 SMNVEV (reference sequence). The CDR3 contains 14 residues. Trimming removed 5 bases from V and 5 bases from J, with 15 bases in between. CDR3 coding DNA: TGTGCCAGCAGTGGCCAAGGGTGGGGCGAGACCCAGTACTTC. Residues: CASSGQGWGETQYF.

To note about this clonotype: This may be a read error: a much more frequent sequence differs by one nucleotide. This chain links TRBV7-8 with TRBJ2-2, with D possibly TRBD1 on 6 matching bases. This CDR3 is built from 16 residues. Germline V gene sequence: CDR1 SGHVS, CDR2 FQNEAQ. V lost 4 bases to trimming and J lost 3 bases, with 15 bases between them. This chain's CDR3 is CASSSAQGHDTGELFF. The CDR3 DNA is TGTGCCAGCAGCTCGGCCCAGGGGCATGACACCGGGGAGCTGTTTTTT.

Only a few counts were recorded for this clonotype. A single base separates this from a much larger clone, so it may be a read error. The V and J genes are TRBV2 and TRBJ2-7, with D uncertain. The CDR3 loop spans 15 amino acids. The germline V gene has CDR1 SNHLY and CDR2 FYNNEI. The V end was cut by 4 bases, the J end by 2 bases, with 15 bases between. CDR3 bases: TGTGCCAGCAGTGTTGATCTTCCCCGGGCCTACGAGCAGTACTTC. Translating gives CASSVDLPRAYEQYF.

Only a few counts were recorded for this clonotype. This rearrangement joins TRBV29-1 to TRBJ1-1, with D unclear. The germline gives CDR1 SQVTM, CDR2 ANQGSEA. CDR3 size: 11 residues. V was shortened by 4 bases and J by 5 bases, with 8 bases between the two germline ends. CDR3 sequence (DNA): TGCAGCGTTGGGGCGATGACTGAAGCTTTCTTT. It codes for CSVGAMTEAFF.

The genes are TRBV5-1 and TRBJ2-7, with 14 bases aligning to TRBD2. This CDR3 has 18 residues. The germline V gene encodes CDR1 SGHRS and CDR2 YFSETQ. V lost 2 bases to trimming and J lost 3 bases; unmatched junction nucleotides: 10. The CDR3 region has the DNA TGCGCCAGCAGCTTCAGCGGGACTAGCGGGGGACACCGCTACGAGCAGTACTTC. It translates to CASSFSGTSGGHRYEQYF.

J is TRBJ2-5 and V is TRBV18, with a weak D call TRBD1 (5 bases). Germline CDR1 reads KGHSH; CDR2 reads LQKENI. The length of the CDR3 is 16 residues. The V gene lost 4 bases and the J gene lost 2 bases, with 17 bases spanning the gap. The chain's CDR3 is CASSLVPGLNQETQYF. For the CDR3, the DNA is TGTGCCAGCTCACTAGTCCCAGGGCTGAATCAAGAGACCCAGTACTTC.

V gene TRBV29-1 combines with J gene TRBJ1-2; 12 nucleotides agree with TRBD1. The CDR3 sequence is 15 residues long. Germline V gene data show CDR1 as SQVTM and CDR2 as ANQGSEA. V lost 4 bases, J lost 3 bases, and 6 bases stayed unmatched. CDR3 coding DNA: TGCAGCGTTGGGGGGGGACAGGGGGCGCACTATGGCTACACCTTC. Protein sequence: CSVGGGQGAHYGYTF.

At least ten counts were recorded for this clonotype. The chain recombines TRBV12-3 or TRBV12-4 with TRBJ2-5; D may be TRBD1 (5 bases). The CDR3 has 15 residues. V was trimmed by 6 bases and J by 3 bases, leaving 17 bases between them. The DNA of the CDR3 is TGTGCCAGCAGCCCCAGCATGGGCAGGGAAGAGACCCAGTACTTC. The encoded protein is CASSPSMGREETQYF.

This clonotype was observed at least ten times. The rearrangement joins TRBV2 to TRBJ2-5, with D possibly TRBD1 on 6 matching bases. Germline V CDR1 and CDR2: SNHLY, FYNNEI. This CDR3 is 12 amino acids long. V was pared by 10 bases and J by 6 bases, with 15 bases between. CDR3 sequence (DNA): TGTGCCACCCGGGACACCGGGAAGACCCAGTACTTC. Its translation is CATRDTGKTQYF.

The chain has TRBV20-1 and TRBJ1-1; 7 bases match TRBD1. Germline V gene data show CDR1 as DFQATT and CDR2 as SNEGSKA (reference sequence). This CDR3 has 14 residues. Unmatched junction bases numbered 15, after V lost 8 bases and J lost 6 bases. The CDR3 loop is CSPRTGGRSPEAFF. CDR3 nucleotides: TGCAGTCCTCGGACAGGAGGGAGGTCGCCTGAAGCTTTCTTT.

As for this clonotype: Sequence at one end of the junction differs from germline and may be a read error. J is TRBJ1-1 and V is TRBV10-3; no reliable D call. This CDR3 contains 16 residues. CDR1 and CDR2 (germline): ENHRY, SYGVKD. The CDR3 region is CASSERTVEMNTEAFF. CDR3 DNA: TGTGCCAGCAGTGAACGGACTGTCGAAATGAACACTGAAGCTTTCTTT.

At least ten counts were recorded for this clonotype. This sequence joins TRBV5-8 and TRBJ2-5; tentative D call: TRBD1 (5 bases). CDR1 and CDR2 (germline): SGHTS, YDEGEE. CDR3 length equals 14 residues. The V end was cut by 3 bases, the J end by 4 bases, with 13 bases between. The chain's CDR3 is CASSSAQGRETQYF. CDR3 bases: TGTGCCAGCAGCTCGGCGCAGGGTCGAGAGACCCAGTACTTC.

This chain uses TRBV20-1 with TRBJ1-5; D is uncertain. This CDR3 is 8 amino acids long. Germline V lookup: CDR1 DFQATT, CDR2 SNEGSKA (reference sequence). Trimming removed 1 base at V and 14 bases at J, with 3 bases between. The CDR3 coding sequence is TGCAGTGCTAGAGCCGAGCATTTT. It is translated as CSARAEHF.

The CDR3 reads CAITERSKGNTGELFF. CDR3 in DNA: TGTGCCATCACAGAGCGGAGTAAAGGGAACACCGGGGAGCTGTTTTTT. V and J are TRBV10-3 and TRBJ2-2, with D possibly TRBD2 on 5 matching bases. CDR3 length: 16 residues. The V end was cut by 7 bases, the J end by 1 base, with 16 bases between. CDR1 is ENHRY and CDR2 is SYGVKD in the germline V gene.

The table lists this clonotype with many counts. The junction shows a germline mismatch at one end, possibly a read error. The V gene is TRBV7-9, the J gene TRBJ1-2, with 9 bases lining up with TRBD1. This CDR3 contains 16 residues. In germline, CDR1 is SEHNR, CDR2 FQNEAQ (reference sequence). CDR3 coding DNA: TGTGCCAGCAGCTCGCGTACCGGGACAGGGTATTATGTCTACACCTTC. Protein sequence: CASSSRTGTGYYVYTF.